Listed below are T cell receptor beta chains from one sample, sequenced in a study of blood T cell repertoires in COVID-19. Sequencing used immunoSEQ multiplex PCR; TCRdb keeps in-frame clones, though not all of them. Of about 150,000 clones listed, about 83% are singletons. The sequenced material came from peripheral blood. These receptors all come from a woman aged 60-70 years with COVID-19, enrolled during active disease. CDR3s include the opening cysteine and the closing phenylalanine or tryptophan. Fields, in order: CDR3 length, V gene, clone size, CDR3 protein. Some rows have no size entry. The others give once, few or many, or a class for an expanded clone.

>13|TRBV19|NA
CASSDTGNEKLFF
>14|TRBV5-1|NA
CASSFGGGDEKLFF
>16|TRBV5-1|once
CASSLIQGSSTDTQYF
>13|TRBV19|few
CASSILLTRGYTF
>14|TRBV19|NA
CASSIVANTDTQYF
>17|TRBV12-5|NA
CASGLPEGQVLPGELFF
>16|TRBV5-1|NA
CASREGGGRGNQPQHF
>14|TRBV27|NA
CASSRDRGWRGYTF
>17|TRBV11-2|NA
CASSAPGHGNSYNEQFF
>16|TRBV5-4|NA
CASSLTSGRVSYEQYF
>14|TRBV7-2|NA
CASTLRREGEGYTF
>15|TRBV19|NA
CASRGLAGREETQYF
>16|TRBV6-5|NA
CASSYSTGGYNSPLHF
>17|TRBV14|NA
CASSQEEFASYNSPLHF
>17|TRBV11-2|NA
CASSPNRPRRSGNTIYF
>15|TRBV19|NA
CASSIRSLANYGYTF
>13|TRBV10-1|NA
CASTATGNTEAFF
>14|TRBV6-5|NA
CASRNRGIGEKLFF
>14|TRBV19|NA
CASRPWGVGTEAFF
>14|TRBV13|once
CASSLGLTRNIQYF
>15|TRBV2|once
CASRSGTHSNQPQHF
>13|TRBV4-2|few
CASSQVGGPEAFF
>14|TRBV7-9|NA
CASYRTGGDSPLHF
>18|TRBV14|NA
CASSQDTGLAVSQETQYF
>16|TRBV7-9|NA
CASSSGGQGRSEKLFF
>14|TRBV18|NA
CASSPGGRNSPLHF
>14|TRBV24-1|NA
CATSHRDNNQPQHF
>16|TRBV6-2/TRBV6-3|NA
CASSYGAGGRIHEQFF
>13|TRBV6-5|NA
CASNPGGPHEQYF
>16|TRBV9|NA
CASSGPGQGGTGELFF
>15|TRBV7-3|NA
CASRKGTAPKDEQYF
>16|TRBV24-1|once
CATSDSQAFRADTQYF
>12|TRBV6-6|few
CASSYDRTEAFF
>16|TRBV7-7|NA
CASSLGPGGGQETQYF
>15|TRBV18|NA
CASSFDRGQDQPQHF
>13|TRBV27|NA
CASSEGANYGYTF
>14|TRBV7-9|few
CASSRGQGSSSLHF